This T cell receptor (beta chain) was recovered during a study of T cells after yellow fever vaccination. Details on this clonotype: Its cognate antigen is unknown.

TCR cDNA, made by 5'RACE template switching, carried an added universal primer site and UMIs. TCRdb re-analysed the 5' RACE reads in MiXCR, keeping a single row per CDR3 protein. The sample shows some 500,000 distinct CDR3 sequences, roughly 13% of them seen only once. Points from the study as a whole: Clonotypes shared by both compartments, CD4 and CD8, made up a small share. Detected again after the booster were most primary-vaccination clones, at about 96% CD4 and 88% CD8. Bulk-population clonotypes that are abundant could appear as contaminants in FACS-sorted repertoires.

The CDR3 consists of 15 residues. Germline V gives CDR1 LNHNV, CDR2 YYDKDF (reference sequence). The ends lost 4 bases at V and 2 bases at J; junction bases unmatched: 7. The material sequenced was PBMCs, taken on the day of the yellow fever booster vaccination. The chain is built from TRBV15 and TRBJ2-7, with 8 bases matching TRBD2. This clonotype was obtained from a young man who received the YFV17D yellow fever vaccine. The CDR3 loop is CATSIQTSGPYEQYF. CDR3 nucleotides: TGTGCCACCAGCATTCAAACTAGCGGTCCCTACGAGCAGTACTTC.